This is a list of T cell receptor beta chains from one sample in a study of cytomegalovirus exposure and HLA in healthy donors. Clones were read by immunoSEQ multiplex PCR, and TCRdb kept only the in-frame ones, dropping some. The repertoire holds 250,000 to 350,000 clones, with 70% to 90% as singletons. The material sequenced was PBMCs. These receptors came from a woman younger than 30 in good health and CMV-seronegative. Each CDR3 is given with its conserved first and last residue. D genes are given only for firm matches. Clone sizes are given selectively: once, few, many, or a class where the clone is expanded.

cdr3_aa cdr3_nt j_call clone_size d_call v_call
CSINLAGFDEQYF TGCAGTATAAATCTAGCTGGTTTTGACGAGCAGTACTTC TRBJ2-7 NA NA TRBV29-1
CAWSARGASNEQFF TGTGCCTGGAGTGCCAGGGGGGCTTCTAATGAGCAGTTCTTC TRBJ2-1 NA NA TRBV30
CASSYSGTGGYYGYTF TGTGCCAGCAGTTACTCCGGGACAGGGGGCTACTATGGCTACACCTTC TRBJ1-2 NA TRBD1 TRBV6-5
CASREQGAYEQYF TGCGCCAGCAGAGAACAGGGCGCCTACGAGCAGTACTTC TRBJ2-7 NA NA TRBV10-2
CASSEPYTGVYGYTF TGTGCCAGCAGTGAACCATATACAGGGGTCTATGGCTACACCTTC TRBJ1-2 NA TRBD1 TRBV6-1
CASSLVYSPNNEKLFF TGTGCCAGCAGCTTAGTTTACAGCCCAAATAATGAAAAACTGTTTTTT TRBJ1-4 NA NA TRBV11-2
CASSLAGGQGAYEQYF TGTGCCAGCAGCTTAGCGGGTGGACAGGGAGCCTACGAGCAGTACTTC TRBJ2-7 NA TRBD1 TRBV7-8
CASSAGTSGRNEQFF TGCGCCAGCAGTGCTGGGACTAGCGGGCGCAATGAGCAGTTCTTC TRBJ2-1 NA TRBD2 TRBV10-1
CASSLAGGNEKLFF TGTGCCAGCAGCTTGGCAGGGGGAAATGAAAAACTGTTTTTT TRBJ1-4 NA TRBD1 TRBV5-6
CASSTGGGGNEQFF TGTGCCAGTAGTACCGGCGGGGGAGGCAATGAGCAGTTCTTC TRBJ2-1 NA TRBD2 TRBV19
CASSSLGGPSYEQYF TGCGCCAGCAGCTCACTCGGGGGACCCTCCTACGAGCAGTACTTC TRBJ2-7 NA NA TRBV5-1
CASSLGLHISNYGYTF TGTGCCAGCAGCCTAGGACTCCATATTTCTAACTATGGCTACACCTTC TRBJ1-2 NA NA TRBV14
CASSLSGQGVFYEQYF TGTGCCAGCAGTTTATCCGGACAGGGGGTGTTCTACGAGCAGTACTTC TRBJ2-7 NA TRBD1 TRBV27
CASKGNSYEQYF TGTGCCAGCAAGGGGAACTCCTACGAGCAGTACTTC TRBJ2-7 NA NA TRBV2
CASSPGTGPYEQYF TGTGCCAGCAGCCCTGGGACAGGGCCCTACGAGCAGTACTTC TRBJ2-7 few TRBD1 TRBV7-9
CASSLPPRANTDTQYF TGCGCCAGCAGCTTGCCCCCCAGGGCGAACACAGATACGCAGTATTTT TRBJ2-3 NA NA TRBV5-1
CASSLGQGGGYTF TGTGCCAGCAGCCTAGGACAGGGAGGTGGCTACACCTTC TRBJ1-2 once TRBD1 TRBV9
CASSYGPGAQETQYF TGTGCCAGCAGTTATGGCCCGGGAGCCCAAGAGACCCAGTACTTC TRBJ2-5 NA NA TRBV6-5
CASSPGTGSGNTIYF TGCGCCAGCAGCCCGGGGACAGGGTCTGGAAACACCATATATTTT TRBJ1-3 once TRBD1 TRBV5-1
CASFGTSGGPRGLAQYF TGCGCCAGCTTTGGGACTAGCGGGGGCCCGAGGGGGTTGGCCCAGTACTTC TRBJ2-5 NA TRBD2 TRBV10-1
CASSKAGHLSYEQYF TGTGCCAGCAGCAAAGCAGGACACCTTTCCTACGAGCAGTACTTC TRBJ2-7 NA NA TRBV21-1
CARSSGQGAANTEAFF TGTGCCAGAAGCTCCGGACAGGGGGCCGCGAACACTGAAGCTTTCTTT TRBJ1-1 NA TRBD1 TRBV5-3
CSVRLYRATYNEQFF TGCAGCGTTCGACTGTACAGGGCTACCTACAATGAGCAGTTCTTC TRBJ2-1 NA NA TRBV29-1
CASSGQQGSPLHF TGCGCCAGCTCGGGCCAACAGGGTTCACCCCTCCACTTT TRBJ1-6 NA NA TRBV5-1
CASSVGEGSPLHF TGTGCCAGCAGCGTGGGGGAGGGGTCACCCCTCCACTTT TRBJ1-6 NA NA TRBV9
CASSRSPTRGENIQYF TGTGCCAGCAGCCGCTCACCCACACGGGGGGAAAACATTCAGTACTTC TRBJ2-4 NA TRBD2 TRBV7-3
CSVGRGITEAFF TGCAGCGTTGGGCGGGGGATCACTGAAGCTTTCTTT TRBJ1-1 NA NA TRBV29-1
CASNWFRGASYEQYF TGTGCCAGCAATTGGTTCCGGGGTGCCTCCTACGAGCAGTACTTC TRBJ2-7 NA NA TRBV7-6
CAITGASGGTGELFF TGTGCCATCACGGGAGCAAGCGGCGGCACCGGGGAGCTGTTTTTT TRBJ2-2 NA NA TRBV10-3
CASSVIGSSGNTIYF TGTGCCAGCAGCGTAATAGGGAGCTCTGGAAACACCATATATTTT TRBJ1-3 NA NA TRBV9
CASSEGGLTDTQYF TGTGCCAGCAGCGAGGGGGGGCTCACAGATACGCAGTATTTT TRBJ2-3 NA NA TRBV9
CAISESGASYEQYF TGTGCCATCAGTGAGTCAGGGGCATCCTACGAGCAGTACTTC TRBJ2-7 NA NA TRBV10-3
CASSFSGGETQYF TGTGCCAGCAGCTTTAGCGGGGGGGAGACCCAGTACTTC TRBJ2-5 NA NA TRBV12-1
CASSLSPMNTEAFF TGTGCCAGCAGCTTGAGCCCTATGAACACTGAAGCTTTCTTT TRBJ1-1 NA NA TRBV5-4
CASSQGPGTDWYGYTF TGCGCCAGCAGCCAAGGCCCGGGGACAGATTGGTATGGCTACACCTTC TRBJ1-2 NA TRBD1 TRBV4-1
CASLPDRGLLSGNSPLHF TGTGCCAGCCTCCCCGACAGGGGGCTACTCTCCGGAAATTCACCCCTCCACTTT TRBJ1-6 few TRBD1 TRBV27
CASSEGTPNEQYF TGTGCCAGCAGTGAGGGAACCCCTAACGAGCAGTACTTC TRBJ2-7 NA NA TRBV11-2
CASSVDSGAENTEAFF TGTGCCAGCAGCGTAGATTCAGGGGCCGAGAACACTGAAGCTTTCTTT TRBJ1-1 NA NA TRBV9
CASSLAPTGLARSYEQYF TGCGCCAGCAGCTTGGCCCCGACGGGACTAGCGAGATCCTACGAGCAGTACTTC TRBJ2-7 NA TRBD2 TRBV5-1
CASSPGRGSSYEQYF TGTGCCAGCTCACCCGGCAGGGGGAGCTCCTACGAGCAGTACTTC TRBJ2-7 NA TRBD1 TRBV18
CASRGGNTGELFF TGTGCTAGCAGGGGGGGAAACACCGGGGAGCTGTTTTTT TRBJ2-2 NA NA TRBV7-7
CASSLGGQGRTEAFF TGCGCCAGCAGCTTGGGAGGACAGGGACGCACTGAAGCTTTCTTT TRBJ1-1 NA TRBD1 TRBV5-1
CASSWTGTEAFF TGCGCCAGCAGCTGGACAGGCACTGAAGCTTTCTTT TRBJ1-1 once TRBD1 TRBV5-1
CASSFRTSGETQYF TGTGCCAGCAGCTTCCGGACTAGCGGAGAGACCCAGTACTTC TRBJ2-5 NA TRBD2 TRBV11-1
CASSLDPGFEQYF TGTGCCAGCAGCTTGGACCCGGGTTTCGAGCAGTACTTC TRBJ2-7 NA NA TRBV5-4
CASSEFRDRAYEQYF TGTGCCAGCAGTGAGTTCCGGGACAGGGCCTACGAGCAGTACTTC TRBJ2-7 few TRBD1 TRBV25-1
CSSSPLGREPFF TGTTCCAGCAGCCCCCTGGGGAGGGAGCCTTTCTTT TRBJ1-1 NA NA TRBV7-9
CASMGTVMNTEAFF TGTGCCAGTATGGGGACAGTGATGAACACTGAAGCTTTCTTT TRBJ1-1 NA TRBD1 TRBV19
CAWTLWEGQPQHF TGTGCCTGGACCCTATGGGAGGGACAGCCCCAGCATTTT TRBJ1-5 NA NA TRBV30
CSVGGDSFLENTEAFF TGCAGCGTTGGAGGTGACAGTTTCCTTGAGAACACTGAAGCTTTCTTT TRBJ1-1 NA NA TRBV29-1
CSSSFAGGNTEAFF TGTTCCAGCAGCTTTGCGGGTGGGAACACTGAAGCTTTCTTT TRBJ1-1 NA NA TRBV7-9
CASSPLVGVAGDGELFF TGTGCCAGCAGTCCCCTCGTGGGTGTAGCGGGAGACGGGGAGCTGTTTTTT TRBJ2-2 NA TRBD2 TRBV7-2
CAITPGPRGNTEAFF TGTGCCATCACCCCTGGACCCAGGGGAAACACTGAAGCTTTCTTT TRBJ1-1 NA NA TRBV10-3
CASSGGRGSPEAFF TGTGCCAGCAGCGGCGGGAGGGGTAGTCCTGAAGCTTTCTTT TRBJ1-1 NA NA TRBV9
CASSIGQETWYQETQYF TGTGCCAGTAGTATTGGACAGGAGACTTGGTACCAAGAGACCCAGTACTTC TRBJ2-5 NA TRBD1 TRBV19
CASSLGQGNSPLHF TGTGCCAGCAGCCTCGGACAGGGGAACTCACCCCTCCACTTT TRBJ1-6 NA TRBD1 TRBV5-6
CASTDRGGSNQPQHF TGTGCCAGTACCGACCGGGGGGGGAGCAATCAGCCCCAGCATTTT TRBJ1-5 NA NA TRBV19
CASSFGVEQFF TGTGCCAGCAGTTTCGGGGTTGAGCAGTTCTTC TRBJ2-1 NA NA TRBV27
CSVEVASTDTQYF TGCAGCGTCGAAGTGGCATCCACAGATACGCAGTATTTT TRBJ2-3 NA NA TRBV29-1
CASSAGGGYHEQYF TGTGCCAGCAGTGCGGGGGGGGGCTACCACGAGCAGTACTTC TRBJ2-7 NA TRBD2 TRBV6-1